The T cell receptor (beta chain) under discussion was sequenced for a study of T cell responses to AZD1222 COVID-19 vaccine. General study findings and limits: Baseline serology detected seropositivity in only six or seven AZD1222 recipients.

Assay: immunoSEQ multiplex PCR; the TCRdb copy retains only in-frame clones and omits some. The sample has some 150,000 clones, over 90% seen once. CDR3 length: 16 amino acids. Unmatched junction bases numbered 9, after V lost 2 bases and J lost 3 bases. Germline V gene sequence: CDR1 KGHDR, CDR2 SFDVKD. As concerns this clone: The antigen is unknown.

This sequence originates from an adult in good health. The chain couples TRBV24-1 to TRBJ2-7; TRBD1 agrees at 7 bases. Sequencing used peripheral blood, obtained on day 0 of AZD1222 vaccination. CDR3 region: CATSDSHPGQDYEQYF. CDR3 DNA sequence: TGTGCCACCAGTGATTCCCATCCCGGACAGGACTACGAGCAGTACTTC.